The sequence of this T cell receptor (beta chain) was determined in a study of cytomegalovirus exposure and HLA in healthy donors. Study results and caveats: In presence/absence analyses, roughly uniform sequencing depth across donors was assumed. The authors later found HLA-associated TCR beta chains more clonally expanded than equally common others.

Amplification used 60 Vbeta primers and 13 Jbeta primers. TCRdb keeps only in-frame clones here, not all; method: immunoSEQ multiplex PCR. The sample consists of 130,000 or so clones, around four fifths of them appearing once. The V end was cut by 0 bases, the J end by 1 base, with 4 bases between. CDR3 length equals 13 residues. Looked up from germline, CDR1 is MNHEY and CDR2 is SVGAGI. This clone was recorded once. Its antigen is not identified. Specimen: PBMCs. This sequence was found in a man between 25 and 39 years old in good health and CMV-seronegative. The genes are TRBV6-5 and TRBJ2-7; D remains unclear. The CDR3 is CASSYSRSYEQYF. CDR3 sequence (DNA): TGTGCCAGCAGTTACTCCCGGTCCTACGAGCAGTACTTC.